These 27 T cell receptor beta chains were all obtained from the same sample, sequenced in a study of beta chain features in type 1 diabetes. Expressed TCRB transcripts were sequenced, since all the RNA that had been isolated was reverse transcribed. Clones were sequenced by immunoSEQ multiplex PCR, and TCRdb holds only the in-frame ones, with some missing. The data show roughly 180,000 clones, about 13% seen once. The source material was central memory CD4+ T cells from blood. The receptors come from a woman under 30 in good health.

The chain joins TRBV18 to TRBJ2-7; D is perhaps TRBD2 (6 bases). Deletions cut 3 bases from V and 7 bases from J, with 16 bases between. The CDR3 contains 14 residues. The germline V gene encodes CDR1 KGHSH and CDR2 LQKENI. CDR3 loop: CASSPSRSGGEQYF. The DNA of the CDR3 is TGTGCCAGCTCACCCTCCCGGAGCGGAGGGGAGCAGTACTTC.

This clone has more than one count but fewer than ten. This chain links TRBV18 with TRBJ2-1; D possibly corresponds to TRBD2 (6 bases). Trimming pared 0 bases from V and 5 bases from J, leaving 14 bases between. Per germline, CDR1 KGHSH and CDR2 LQKENI. The CDR3 is 16 residues long. CDR3 amino acids: CASSPPERAFDNEQFF. The DNA for the CDR3 is TGTGCCAGCTCACCACCGGAGCGGGCCTTCGACAATGAGCAGTTCTTC.

This chain connects TRBV19 to TRBJ2-7; D perhaps matches TRBD2 (6 bases). Per the germline V gene, CDR1 is LNHDA and CDR2 is SQIVND (reference sequence). CDR3 size: 13 residues. The germline V and J ends were trimmed by 6 bases and 5 bases, with 14 bases remaining between them. The chain's CDR3 is CASRQTSFDEQYF. CDR3 coding DNA: TGTGCCAGTAGACAGACTAGTTTCGACGAGCAGTACTTC.

The V call is TRBV5-4, the J call TRBJ2-3; D is unclear. Germline V gene lookup returns CDR1 SGHNT and CDR2 YYREEE (reference sequence). CDR3 size: 13 residues. Trimming took 0 bases from V and 2 from J, leaving 4 bases between them. The CDR3 reads CASSLGYTDTQYF. The CDR3 region has the DNA TGTGCCAGCAGCTTGGGCTACACAGATACGCAGTATTTT.

The chain has TRBV28 and TRBJ1-1; D perhaps matches TRBD1 (5 bases). This CDR3 has 14 residues. Germline V gives CDR1 MDHEN, CDR2 SYDVKM. V lost 6 bases and J 4 bases, leaving 15 bases between the germline ends. The CDR3 DNA follows: TGTGCCAGCAGGGGGCCCGGGGAGGTCACTGAAGCTTTCTTT. Translated, it gives CASRGPGEVTEAFF.

The chain is built from TRBV29-1 and TRBJ1-5; 7 bases fit TRBD1. Germline trimming cut 7 bases from V and 7 bases from J; bases unmatched to any gene: 10. The CDR3 covers 13 residues. Germline V gene data show CDR1 as SQVTM and CDR2 as ANQGSEA. CDR3 residues: CSARQGDGQPQHF. CDR3 DNA: TGCAGCGCCCGCCAGGGGGACGGACAGCCCCAGCATTTT.

This clone was recorded a few times. The V call is TRBV7-9, the J call TRBJ2-5; tentative D call: TRBD1 (6 bases). Germline V lookup: CDR1 SEHNR, CDR2 FQNEAQ (reference sequence). The CDR3 has 15 residues. The germline V and J ends were trimmed by 2 bases and 2 bases, with 12 bases remaining between them. The CDR3 sequence: CASSLWSGVQETQYF. CDR3 nucleotide sequence: TGTGCCAGCAGCTTATGGTCAGGGGTACAAGAGACCCAGTACTTC.

This clone showed up just a few times. The chain couples TRBV7-9 to TRBJ1-1; 7 bases fit TRBD1. Germline CDR1 SEHNR, CDR2 FQNEAQ (reference sequence). The CDR3 runs 15 residues. V was clipped by 5 bases and J by 3 bases; unmatched bases: 9. The chain's CDR3 is CASSKLEGADTEAFF. CDR3 nucleotide sequence: TGTGCCAGCAGCAAGCTGGAGGGGGCTGACACTGAAGCTTTCTTT. Full variable domain (outside the CDR3, taken from reference TRBV7-9 and TRBJ1-1): DTGVSQNPRHKITKRGQNVTFRCDPISEHNRLYWYRQTLGQGPEFLTYFQNEAQLEKSRLLSDRFSAERPKGSFSTLEIQRTEQGDSAMYLCASSKLEGADTEAFFGQGTRLTVV.

This clone was seen a handful of times. The rearrangement links TRBV5-1 to TRBJ2-2, with TRBD1 matching over 7 bases. Germline lookup yields CDR1 SGHRS and CDR2 YFSETQ. This CDR3 is built from 17 residues. V lost 2 bases and J lost 1; bases outside the gene matches: 8. In DNA, the CDR3 is TGCGCCAGCAGCTTCGCTTCAGGGGGTTTGAACACCGGGGAGCTGTTTTTT. Translation: CASSFASGGLNTGELFF.

The chain links TRBV7-9 to TRBJ2-1; TRBD2 aligns across 11 bases. V gave up 6 bases and J gave up 5 bases; unmatched junction bases: 6. CDR1 is SEHNR and CDR2 is FQNEAQ in the germline V gene (reference sequence). This CDR3 spans 15 amino acids. DNA of the CDR3: TGTGCCAGCAGTCCCAGGGGACTAGCGGACAATGAGCAGTTCTTC. Residues: CASSPRGLADNEQFF.

The chain joins TRBV7-8 to TRBJ2-1, with 11 bases matching TRBD2. The V gene end was trimmed by 3 bases and the J gene end by 4 bases; junction bases not matched to a gene: 5. CDR1 is SGHVS and CDR2 is FQNEAQ in the germline V gene. The CDR3 consists of 16 residues. DNA for the CDR3: TGTGCCAGCAGCTTGGAGGGACTAGCGGCGTACAATGAGCAGTTCTTC. Its translation is CASSLEGLAAYNEQFF.

This chain joins TRBV12-2 and TRBJ2-5; TRBD1 was called by the table and not checked on the DNA. TRBV12-2 is a listed pseudogene. This CDR3 has 18 residues. This CDR3 is CASRPYLNRGIMRETQYF. CDR3 in DNA: TGTGCAAGTCGCCCGTACCTTAACAGGGGAATAATGAGAGAGACCCAGTACTTC.

The table lists this clone with a few counts. This sequence joins TRBV2 and TRBJ2-3, with D possibly matching TRBD1 (5 bases). This CDR3 has 15 residues. V dropped 6 bases and J dropped 0 bases, with 13 bases sitting between them. Germline V gene lookup returns CDR1 SNHLY and CDR2 FYNNEI. DNA for the CDR3: TGTGCCAGCAGGCCAACAGGAACTAGCACAGATACGCAGTATTTT. Translated: CASRPTGTSTDTQYF.

This chain connects TRBV5-1 to TRBJ2-7, with D hard to call. The germline gives CDR1 SGHRS, CDR2 YFSETQ. Trimming stripped 0 bases from V and 6 bases from J, with 7 bases between. CDR3 length: 12 amino acids. Here the CDR3 DNA reads TGCGCCAGCAGCTTGGGTGGCCCCGAGCAGTACTTC. Protein product: CASSLGGPEQYF.

This chain joins TRBV30 and TRBJ2-3, with 13 bases aligning to TRBD2. Germline CDR1 GTSNPN, CDR2 SVGIG (reference sequence). The J segment lost 0 bases and the V segment lost 7 bases, leaving 7 bases of the junction unmatched. This CDR3 region has 16 residues. For the CDR3, the DNA is TGTGCCTCGGGACTAGCGGGAAGGTCTAGCACAGATACGCAGTATTTT. Translation gives CASGLAGRSSTDTQYF.

V gene TRBV7-2 combines with J gene TRBJ2-1; 7 nucleotides match TRBD1. V shed 4 bases, J shed 7 bases, and the junction held 7 bases outside the gene matches. This CDR3 contains 14 residues. Germline V CDR1 and CDR2: SGHTA, FQGNSA. The CDR3 bases are TGTGCCAGCAGCTCGCGTCTCAGGGGGAATGAGCAGTTCTTC. The encoded protein is CASSSRLRGNEQFF.

This clone appeared a few times. The V and J genes are TRBV11-1 and TRBJ2-7; tentatively, D is TRBD2 (5 bases). The germline V gene has CDR1 SGHAT and CDR2 FQDESV (reference sequence). The V and J ends lost 5 bases and 0 bases respectively, with 20 bases between them. This CDR3 is built from 17 residues. In DNA, the CDR3 is TGTGCCAGCAGCAGCGGCGGTGGGCAGACAAGCTCCTACGAGCAGTACTTC. This sequence encodes CASSSGGGQTSSYEQYF.

This clone was observed a handful of times. The chain couples TRBV25-1 to TRBJ2-7, with 13 positions matching TRBD2. J gave up 5 bases and V 1 base, and 5 bases lay outside the gene matches. Germline V gene sequence: CDR1 MGHDK, CDR2 SYGVNS. There are 16 residues in the CDR3. The chain's CDR3 is CASSEWQTSGRHEQYF. In nucleotides, the CDR3 is TGTGCCAGCAGTGAATGGCAGACTAGCGGGAGGCACGAGCAGTACTTC.

This clone was observed a handful of times. The chain has TRBV30 and TRBJ2-1, with 10 bases lining up with TRBD2. This CDR3 is 13 amino acids long. The V gene's germline CDR1 is GTSNPN and CDR2 SVGIG (reference sequence). Trimming cost V 1 base and J 14 bases; bases outside gene matches: 8. This CDR3 reads CAWSAAVSGRKFF. CDR3 bases: TGTGCCTGGAGTGCGGCTGTTAGCGGGAGGAAGTTCTTC.

This clone was recorded a few times. The gene calls are TRBV5-6 and TRBJ2-7, with TRBD2 matching over 10 bases. This CDR3 spans 12 amino acids. The trim removed 4 bases at V and 11 bases at J, leaving 6 bases unmatched. Germline lookup yields CDR1 SGHDT and CDR2 YYEEEE. CDR3 nucleotide sequence: TGTGCCAGCAGCCCACTAGCGGGACCGGAGTACTTC. Its protein product is CASSPLAGPEYF.

The chain recombines TRBV28 with TRBJ2-1, with TRBD1 matching over 10 bases. The CDR3 has 16 amino acids. The J segment lost 7 bases and the V segment lost 3 bases, leaving 9 bases of the junction unmatched. Looked up from germline, CDR1 is MDHEN and CDR2 is SYDVKM. The DNA of the CDR3 is TGTGCCAGCAGTTTTACCGGGACAGGGGCTGGGAATGAGCAGTTCTTC. Encoded protein: CASSFTGTGAGNEQFF.

The sample holds a few counts of this clone. The chain combines TRBV7-9 with TRBJ2-5, with D possibly matching TRBD1 (5 bases). This CDR3 spans 13 amino acids. Trimming took 2 bases from V and 5 from J, leaving 9 bases between them. Looked up from germline, CDR1 is SEHNR and CDR2 is FQNEAQ (reference sequence). CDR3 in amino acids: CASSLIPGETQYF. CDR3 nucleotides: TGTGCCAGCAGCTTAATACCAGGGGAGACCCAGTACTTC.

This chain joins TRBV27 and TRBJ1-5; D gene ambiguous. Germline loops: CDR1 MNHEY, CDR2 SMNVEV (reference sequence). Deletions cut 5 bases from V and 2 bases from J, with 19 bases between. There are 17 residues in the CDR3. CDR3 amino acids: CASSGGAGSAGNQPQHF. The CDR3 DNA sequence: TGTGCCAGCAGTGGAGGCGCGGGAAGTGCTGGCAATCAGCCCCAGCATTTT.

A few counts support this clone. The chain recombines TRBV5-4 with TRBJ2-3, with a tentative D call TRBD2 (5 bases). CDR3 length: 14 amino acids. The V end lost 4 bases, the J end lost 1 base, and 10 bases lay between the germline ends. Germline-derived CDR1 and CDR2 are SGHNT and YYREEE (reference sequence). The CDR3 reads CASSLAGGTDTQYF. The CDR3 bases are TGTGCCAGCAGCCTTGCGGGCGGCACAGATACGCAGTATTTT.

CDR3 sequence (DNA): TGTGCCAGCGGGGGGCGGACAGGGGGCACCGGGGAGCTGTTTTTT. Protein: CASGGRTGGTGELFF. This rearrangement joins TRBV2 to TRBJ2-2, with TRBD1 identical over 10 bases. V trimming: 8 bases; J trimming: 4 bases; junction bases outside the gene matches: 7. The CDR3 is 15 residues long. Per germline, CDR1 SNHLY and CDR2 FYNNEI.

This rearrangement joins TRBV15 to TRBJ2-3; TRBD2 aligns across 11 bases. The germline gives CDR1 LNHNV, CDR2 YYDKDF (reference sequence). The V and J ends lost 9 bases and 3 bases, in that order; junction bases with no gene match: 5. This CDR3 is 14 amino acids long. This chain's CDR3 is CATLAGGMTDTQYF. The CDR3 DNA is TGTGCCACTCTAGCGGGAGGAATGACAGATACGCAGTATTTT. Combining the CDR3 with reference TRBV15 and TRBJ2-3 gives the whole variable domain DAMVIQNPRYQVTQFGKPVTLSCSQTLNHNVMYWYQQKSSQAPKLLFHYYDKDFNNEADTPDNFQSRRPNTSFCFLDIRSPGLGDTAMYLCATLAGGMTDTQYFGPGTRLTVL.

The chain recombines TRBV2 with TRBJ2-1, with 7 bases aligning to TRBD1. The CDR3 is 15 amino acids. The trim removed 11 bases at V and 8 bases at J, leaving 18 bases unmatched. Per germline, CDR1 SNHLY and CDR2 FYNNEI. The CDR3 is CAGTKQGLINDEQFF. Here the CDR3 DNA reads TGTGCCGGAACAAAACAGGGGTTAATAAACGATGAGCAGTTCTTC.